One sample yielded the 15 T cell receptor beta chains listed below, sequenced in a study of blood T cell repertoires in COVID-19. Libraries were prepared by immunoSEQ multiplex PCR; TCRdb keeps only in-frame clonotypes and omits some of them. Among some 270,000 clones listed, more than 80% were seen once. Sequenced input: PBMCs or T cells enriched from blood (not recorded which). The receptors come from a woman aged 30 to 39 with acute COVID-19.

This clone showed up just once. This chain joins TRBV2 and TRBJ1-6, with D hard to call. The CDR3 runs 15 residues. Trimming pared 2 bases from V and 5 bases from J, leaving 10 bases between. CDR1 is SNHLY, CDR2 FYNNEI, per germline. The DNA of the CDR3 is TGTGCCAGCAGTGAAAGCACCGAAGATAATTCACCCCTCCACTTT. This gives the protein CASSESTEDNSPLHF.

CDR3 sequence: CASSPRGQGNSPLHF. The CDR3, as DNA: TGTGCCAGCAGCCCAAGGGGACAGGGGAATTCACCCCTCCACTTT. V and J are TRBV3-1 (or the pseudogene TRBV3-2) and TRBJ1-6, with TRBD1 identical over 10 bases. This CDR3 contains 15 residues. Unmatched junction bases numbered 4, after V lost 4 bases and J lost 7 bases. The germline V gene has CDR1 LGHDT and CDR2 YNNKEL (reference sequence).

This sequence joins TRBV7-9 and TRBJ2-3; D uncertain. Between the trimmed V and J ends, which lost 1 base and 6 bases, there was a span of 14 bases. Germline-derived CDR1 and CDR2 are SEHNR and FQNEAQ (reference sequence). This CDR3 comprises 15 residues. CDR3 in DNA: TGTGCCAGCAGCTTAGTGGCAGGTCCCTTCGATACGCAGTATTTT. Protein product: CASSLVAGPFDTQYF.

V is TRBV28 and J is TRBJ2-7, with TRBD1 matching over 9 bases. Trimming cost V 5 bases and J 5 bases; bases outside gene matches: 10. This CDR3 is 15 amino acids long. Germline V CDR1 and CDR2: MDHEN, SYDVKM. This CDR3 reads CASSPPGQGGDEQYF. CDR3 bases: TGTGCCAGCAGTCCGCCGGGACAGGGAGGGGACGAGCAGTACTTC.

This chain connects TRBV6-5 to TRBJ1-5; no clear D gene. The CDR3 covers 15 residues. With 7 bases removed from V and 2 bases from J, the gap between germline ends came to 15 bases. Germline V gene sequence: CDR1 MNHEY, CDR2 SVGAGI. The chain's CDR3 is CASISTGMGNQPQHF. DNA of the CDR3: TGTGCCAGCATTTCGACCGGGATGGGCAATCAGCCCCAGCATTTT.

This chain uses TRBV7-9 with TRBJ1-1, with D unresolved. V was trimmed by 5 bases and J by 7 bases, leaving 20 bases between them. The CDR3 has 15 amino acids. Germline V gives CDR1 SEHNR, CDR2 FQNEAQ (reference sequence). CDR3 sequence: CASSPTDDGEGEAFF. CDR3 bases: TGTGCCAGCAGCCCAACTGACGATGGGGAGGGTGAAGCTTTCTTT.

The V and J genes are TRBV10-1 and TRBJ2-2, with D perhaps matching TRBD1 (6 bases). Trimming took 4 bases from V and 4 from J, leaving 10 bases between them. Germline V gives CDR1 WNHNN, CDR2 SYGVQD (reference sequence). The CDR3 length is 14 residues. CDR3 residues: CASSAGEFTGELFF. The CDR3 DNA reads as TGCGCCAGCAGTGCAGGGGAGTTCACCGGGGAGCTGTTTTTT.

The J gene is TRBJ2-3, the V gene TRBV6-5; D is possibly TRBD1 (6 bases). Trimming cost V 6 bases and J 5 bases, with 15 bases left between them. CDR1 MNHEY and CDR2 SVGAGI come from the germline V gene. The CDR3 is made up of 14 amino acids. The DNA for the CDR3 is TGTGCCAGCAGATTACAGGGCCCTCGAGATACGCAGTATTTT. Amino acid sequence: CASRLQGPRDTQYF.

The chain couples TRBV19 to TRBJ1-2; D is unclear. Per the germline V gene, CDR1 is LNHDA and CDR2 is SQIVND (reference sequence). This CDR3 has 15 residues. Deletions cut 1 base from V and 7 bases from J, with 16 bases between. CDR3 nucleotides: TGTGCCAGTAGTATAGCTACGTCAGACTATGGTGGCTACACCTTC. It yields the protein CASSIATSDYGGYTF.

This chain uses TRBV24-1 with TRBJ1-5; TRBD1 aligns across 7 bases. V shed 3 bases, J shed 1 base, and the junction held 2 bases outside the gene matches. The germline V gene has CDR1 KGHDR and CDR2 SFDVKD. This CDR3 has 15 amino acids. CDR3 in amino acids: CATSDGQASNQPQHF. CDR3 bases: TGTGCCACCAGTGATGGACAGGCCAGCAATCAGCCCCAGCATTTT.

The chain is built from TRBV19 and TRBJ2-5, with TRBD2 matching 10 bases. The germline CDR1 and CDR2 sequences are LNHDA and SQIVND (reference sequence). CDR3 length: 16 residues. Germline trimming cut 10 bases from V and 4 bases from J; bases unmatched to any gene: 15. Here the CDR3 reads CATSWTSGGRVETQYF. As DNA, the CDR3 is TGTGCCACCTCATGGACTAGCGGCGGGCGGGTAGAGACCCAGTACTTC. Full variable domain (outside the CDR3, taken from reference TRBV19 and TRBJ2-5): DGGITQSPKYLFRKEGQNVTLSCEQNLNHDAMYWYRQDPGQGLRLIYYSQIVNDFQKGDIAEGYSVSREKKESFPLTVTSAQKNPTAFYLCATSWTSGGRVETQYFGPGTRLLVL.

The CDR3 sequence: CASQGVTYEQYF. CDR3 in DNA: TGTGCCAGCCAGGGGGTCACCTACGAGCAGTACTTC. V and J are TRBV11-2 and TRBJ2-7, with 7 nucleotides matching TRBD1. Trimming at V came to 8 bases and at J to 2 bases, leaving 3 bases not matched to a gene. The germline V gene has CDR1 SGHAT and CDR2 FQNNGV. The CDR3 totals 12 residues.

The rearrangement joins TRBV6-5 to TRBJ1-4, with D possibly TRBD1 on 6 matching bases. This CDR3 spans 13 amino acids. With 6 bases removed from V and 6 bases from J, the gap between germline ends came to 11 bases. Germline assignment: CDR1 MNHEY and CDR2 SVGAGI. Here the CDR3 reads CASRDSSHEKLFF. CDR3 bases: TGTGCCAGCAGGGACAGTTCCCATGAAAAACTGTTTTTT.

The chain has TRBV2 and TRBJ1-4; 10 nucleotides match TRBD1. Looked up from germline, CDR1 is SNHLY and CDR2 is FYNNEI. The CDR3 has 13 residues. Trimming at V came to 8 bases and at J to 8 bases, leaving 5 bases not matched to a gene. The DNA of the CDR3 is TGTGCCAGCGGACAGGGGGAGGAAGAAAAACTGTTTTTT. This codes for CASGQGEEEKLFF.

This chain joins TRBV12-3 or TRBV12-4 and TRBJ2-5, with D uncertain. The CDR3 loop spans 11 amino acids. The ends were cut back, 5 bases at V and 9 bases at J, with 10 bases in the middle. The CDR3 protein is CASSAAPAQYF. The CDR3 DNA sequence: TGTGCCAGCAGTGCCGCTCCGGCCCAGTACTTC.